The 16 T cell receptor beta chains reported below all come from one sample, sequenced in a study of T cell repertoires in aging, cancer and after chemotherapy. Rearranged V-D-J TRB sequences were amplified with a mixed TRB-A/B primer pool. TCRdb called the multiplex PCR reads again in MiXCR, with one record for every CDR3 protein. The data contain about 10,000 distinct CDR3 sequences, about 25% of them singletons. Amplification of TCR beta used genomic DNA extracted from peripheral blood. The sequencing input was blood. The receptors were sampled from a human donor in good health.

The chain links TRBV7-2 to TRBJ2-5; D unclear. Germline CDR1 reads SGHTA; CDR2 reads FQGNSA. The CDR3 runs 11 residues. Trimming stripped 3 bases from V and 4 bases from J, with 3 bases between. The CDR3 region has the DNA TGTGCCAGCAGCTTTTTAGAGACCCAGTACTTC. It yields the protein CASSFLETQYF.

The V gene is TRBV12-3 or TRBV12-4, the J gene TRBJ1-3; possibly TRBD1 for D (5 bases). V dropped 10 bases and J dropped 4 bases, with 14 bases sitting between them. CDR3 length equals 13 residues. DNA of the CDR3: TGTGCCACCTCGGTGGGGCGCGGAAACACCATATATTTT. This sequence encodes CATSVGRGNTIYF.

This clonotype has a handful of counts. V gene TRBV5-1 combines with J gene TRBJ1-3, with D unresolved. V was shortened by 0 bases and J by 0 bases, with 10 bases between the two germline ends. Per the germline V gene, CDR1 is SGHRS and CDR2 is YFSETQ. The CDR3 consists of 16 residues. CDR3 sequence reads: CASSLAGTTSGNTIYF. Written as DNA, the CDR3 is TGCGCCAGCAGCTTGGCTGGCACTACCTCTGGAAACACCATATATTTT.

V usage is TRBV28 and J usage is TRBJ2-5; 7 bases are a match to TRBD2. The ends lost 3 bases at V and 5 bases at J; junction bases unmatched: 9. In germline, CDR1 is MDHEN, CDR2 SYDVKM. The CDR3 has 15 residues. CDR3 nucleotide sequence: TGTGCCAGCAGTTTCGTGGGAGGGCCTGGGGAGACCCAGTACTTC. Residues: CASSFVGGPGETQYF. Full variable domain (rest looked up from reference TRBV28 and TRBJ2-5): DVKVTQSSRYLVKRTGEKVFLECVQDMDHENMFWYRQDPGLGLRLIYFSYDVKMKEKGDIPEGYSVSREKKERFSLILESASTNQTSMYLCASSFVGGPGETQYFGPGTRLLVL.

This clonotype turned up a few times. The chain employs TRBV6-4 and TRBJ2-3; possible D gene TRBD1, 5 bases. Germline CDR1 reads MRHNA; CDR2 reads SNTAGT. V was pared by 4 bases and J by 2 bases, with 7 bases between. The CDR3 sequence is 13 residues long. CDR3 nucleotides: TGTGCCAGCAGTGGGACAAACACAGATACGCAGTATTTT. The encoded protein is CASSGTNTDTQYF.

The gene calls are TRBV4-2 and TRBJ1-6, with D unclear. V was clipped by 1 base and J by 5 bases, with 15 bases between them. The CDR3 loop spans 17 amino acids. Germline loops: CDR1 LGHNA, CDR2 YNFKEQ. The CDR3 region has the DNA TGTGCCAGCAGCCAAGTCCCTATGGGAGGAAATAATTCACCCCTCCACTTT. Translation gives CASSQVPMGGNNSPLHF.

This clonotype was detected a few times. The CDR3 here is CASNPLAGGTDTQYF. In nucleotides, the CDR3 is TGTGCCAGCAATCCTCTAGCGGGAGGCACAGATACGCAGTATTTT. V is TRBV6-1 and J is TRBJ2-3; 10 nucleotides line up with TRBD2. This CDR3 is 15 amino acids long. With V trimmed by 7 bases and J by 1 base, 5 bases remained unmatched. Germline-derived CDR1 and CDR2 are MNHNS and SASEGT.

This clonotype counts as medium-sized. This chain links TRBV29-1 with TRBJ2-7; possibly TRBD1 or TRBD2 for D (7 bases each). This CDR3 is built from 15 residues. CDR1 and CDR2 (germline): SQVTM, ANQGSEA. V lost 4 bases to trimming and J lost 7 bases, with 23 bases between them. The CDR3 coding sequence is TGCAGCGTTGGACCAGGGGGGGTGGCCCCGCAGGAGCAGTACTTC. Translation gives CSVGPGGVAPQEQYF.

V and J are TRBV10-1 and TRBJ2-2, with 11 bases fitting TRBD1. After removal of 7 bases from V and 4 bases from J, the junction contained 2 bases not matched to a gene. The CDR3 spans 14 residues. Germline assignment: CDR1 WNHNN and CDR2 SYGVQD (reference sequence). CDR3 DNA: TGCGCCAGCACCGGGACAGGGGGCACCGGGGAGCTGTTTTTT. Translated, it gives CASTGTGGTGELFF.

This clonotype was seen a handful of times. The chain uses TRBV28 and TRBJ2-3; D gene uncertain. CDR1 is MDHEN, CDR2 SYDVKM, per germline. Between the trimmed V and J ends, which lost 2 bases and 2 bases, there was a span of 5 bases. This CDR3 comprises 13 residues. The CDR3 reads CASSLRYTDTQYF. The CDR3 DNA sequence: TGTGCCAGCAGTTTACGGTACACAGATACGCAGTATTTT.

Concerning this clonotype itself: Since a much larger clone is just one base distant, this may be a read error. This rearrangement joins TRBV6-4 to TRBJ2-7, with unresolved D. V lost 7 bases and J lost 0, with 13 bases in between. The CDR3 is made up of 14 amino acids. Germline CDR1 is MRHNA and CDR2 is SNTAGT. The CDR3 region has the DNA TGTGCCAGCAACAGCAGAGAAAGCTCCTACGAGCAGTACTTC. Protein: CASNSRESSYEQYF.

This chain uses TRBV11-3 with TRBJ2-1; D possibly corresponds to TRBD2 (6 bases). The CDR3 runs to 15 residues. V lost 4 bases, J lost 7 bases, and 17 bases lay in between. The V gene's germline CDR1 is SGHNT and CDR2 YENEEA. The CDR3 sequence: CASSSQIGGRNEQFF. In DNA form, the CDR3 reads TGTGCCAGCAGCTCACAAATTGGGGGGAGAAATGAGCAGTTCTTC.

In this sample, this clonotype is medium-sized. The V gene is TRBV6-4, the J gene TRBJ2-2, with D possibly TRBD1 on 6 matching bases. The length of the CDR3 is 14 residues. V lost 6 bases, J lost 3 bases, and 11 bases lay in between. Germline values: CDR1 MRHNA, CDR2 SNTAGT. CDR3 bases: TGTGCCAGCAGGGCAGGGGTGGACACCGGGGAGCTGTTTTTT. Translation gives CASRAGVDTGELFF.

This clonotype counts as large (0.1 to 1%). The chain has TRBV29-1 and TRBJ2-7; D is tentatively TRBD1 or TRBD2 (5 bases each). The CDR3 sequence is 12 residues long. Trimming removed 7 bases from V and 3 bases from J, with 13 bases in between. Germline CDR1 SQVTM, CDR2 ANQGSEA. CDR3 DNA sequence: TGCAGCGCCTACGGGACGGACTACGAGCAGTACTTC. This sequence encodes CSAYGTDYEQYF.

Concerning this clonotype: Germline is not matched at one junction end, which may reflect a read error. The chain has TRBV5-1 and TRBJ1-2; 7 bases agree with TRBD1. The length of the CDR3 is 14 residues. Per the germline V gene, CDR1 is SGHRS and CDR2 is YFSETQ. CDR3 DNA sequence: TGCGCCAGCAGCCTTGGACAGGACCCCTATTGCTACACCTTC. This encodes CASSLGQDPYCYTF. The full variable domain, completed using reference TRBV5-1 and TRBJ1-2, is KAGVTQTPRYLIKTRGQQVTLSCSPISGHRSVSWYQQTPGQGLQFLFEYFSETQRNKGNFPGRFSGRQFSNSRSEMNVSTLELGDSALYLCASSLGQDPYCYTFGSGTRLTVV.

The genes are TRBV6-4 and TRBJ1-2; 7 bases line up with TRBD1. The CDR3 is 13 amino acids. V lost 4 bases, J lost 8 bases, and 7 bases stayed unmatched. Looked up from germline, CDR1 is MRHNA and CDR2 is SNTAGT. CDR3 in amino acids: CASSGKGGGGYTF. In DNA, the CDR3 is TGTGCCAGCAGTGGGAAAGGGGGCGGGGGCTACACCTTC.